The 9 T cell receptor beta chains reported below all come from one sample, sequenced in a study of OX40 agonist ivuxolimab in advanced cancers. Libraries were prepared by immunoSEQ multiplex PCR; TCRdb keeps only in-frame clonotypes and omits some of them. The sample records 55,000 to 90,000 clones, around 88% being singletons. Sequences were derived from CD4+ or CD8+ T cells sorted from blood, sampled in a trial of the OX40 agonist ivuxolimab. These receptor sequences come from an adult with an advanced solid tumor such as melanoma, head and neck, liver or kidney cancer.

The CDR3, as DNA: TGCGCCAGCAGCTTGGATGGGTTTCAGGTCGGGGAGCTGTTTTTT. Its protein is CASSLDGFQVGELFF. The chain is built from TRBV5-1 and TRBJ2-2; D gene uncertain. CDR1 is SGHRS and CDR2 is YFSETQ in the germline V gene. The CDR3 is 15 amino acids. V was shortened by 0 bases and J by 7 bases, with 13 bases between the two germline ends.

The chain joins TRBV6-1 to TRBJ1-2, with D unclear. CDR3 length: 12 residues. Trimming pared 2 bases from V and 3 bases from J, leaving 4 bases between. Germline assignment: CDR1 MNHNS and CDR2 SASEGT. CDR3 amino acids: CASSEPYYGYTF. In nucleotides, the CDR3 is TGTGCCAGCAGTGAACCATACTATGGCTACACCTTC.

The genes are TRBV5-6 and TRBJ1-5, with TRBD1 as a possible D gene (5 bases). The germline V gene encodes CDR1 SGHDT and CDR2 YYEEEE. This CDR3 is built from 15 residues. V gave up 4 bases and J gave up 5 bases, with 16 bases separating them. The CDR3 DNA reads as TGTGCCAGCAGCGCCGTAGGGGATATAGATCAGCCCCAGCATTTT. Translated: CASSAVGDIDQPQHF.

The chain recombines TRBV7-2 with TRBJ2-1; 7 bases agree with TRBD1. CDR1 and CDR2 from the germline V gene are SGHTA and FQGNSA. The CDR3 length is 14 residues. The ends lost 6 bases at V and 8 bases at J; junction bases unmatched: 10. The CDR3 nucleotides read TGTGCCAGCAGACTCAATAAACAGGGGTATGAGCAGTTCTTC. Protein product: CASRLNKQGYEQFF. The entire variable domain, with the rest obtained from reference TRBV7-2 and TRBJ2-1, is as follows: GAGVSQSPSNKVTEKGKDVELRCDPISGHTALYWYRQSLGQGLEFLIYFQGNSAPDKSGLPSDRFSAERTGGSVSTLTIQRTQQEDSAVYLCASRLNKQGYEQFFGPGTRLTVL.

The gene calls are TRBV5-1 and TRBJ1-1; D not resolved. Trimming cost V 4 bases and J 4 bases, with 17 bases left between them. CDR3 length equals 15 residues. CDR1 and CDR2 (germline): SGHRS, YFSETQ. CDR3 sequence reads: CASSAQQISGTEAFF. CDR3 in DNA: TGCGCCAGCAGCGCTCAACAGATCTCAGGCACTGAAGCTTTCTTT.

This clone was observed once. This chain joins TRBV28 and TRBJ2-7; D gene unclear. The V end lost 2 bases, the J end lost 6 bases, and 8 bases lay between the germline ends. The CDR3 sequence is 12 residues long. The germline CDR1 and CDR2 sequences are MDHEN and SYDVKM. The CDR3 loop is CASSLERTEQYF. The CDR3 nucleotides are TGTGCCAGCAGTTTAGAAAGGACCGAGCAGTACTTC.

V usage is TRBV5-6 and J usage is TRBJ1-4; weak D call: TRBD1 (6 bases). V was pared by 2 bases and J by 9 bases, with 11 bases between. Germline loops: CDR1 SGHDT, CDR2 YYEEEE. CDR3 size: 13 residues. The DNA for the CDR3 is TGTGCCAGCAGCTTTTACAGGGATCAAAAACTGTTTTTT. This translates into CASSFYRDQKLFF.

This sequence joins TRBV28 and TRBJ2-7, with D perhaps matching TRBD1 (5 bases). CDR1 is MDHEN and CDR2 is SYDVKM in the germline V gene. The CDR3 has 14 amino acids. V gave up 7 bases and J gave up 4 bases, with 17 bases separating them. Here the CDR3 DNA reads TGTGCCAGCACCACTCAGGGCCCTAGATACGAGCAGTACTTC. It translates to CASTTQGPRYEQYF.

This clone was observed a few times. The rearrangement links TRBV4-2 to TRBJ2-3; TRBD2 agrees at 9 bases. The CDR3 contains 17 residues. Germline V gene sequence: CDR1 LGHNA, CDR2 YNFKEQ. The ends lost 5 bases at V and 0 bases at J; junction bases unmatched: 9. The DNA of the CDR3 is TGTGCCAGCAGCTCCAGGGGACTAGCAACGAGCACAGATACGCAGTATTTT. As protein: CASSSRGLATSTDTQYF.